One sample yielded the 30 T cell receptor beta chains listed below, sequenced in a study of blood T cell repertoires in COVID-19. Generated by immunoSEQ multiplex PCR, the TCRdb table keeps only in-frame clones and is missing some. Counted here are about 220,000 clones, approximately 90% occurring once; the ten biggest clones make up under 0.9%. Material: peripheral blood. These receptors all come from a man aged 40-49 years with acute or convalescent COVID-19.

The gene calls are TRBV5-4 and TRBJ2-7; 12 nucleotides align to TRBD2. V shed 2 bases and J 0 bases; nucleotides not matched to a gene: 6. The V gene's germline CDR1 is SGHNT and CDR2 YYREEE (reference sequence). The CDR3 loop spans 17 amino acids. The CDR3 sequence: CASSLSGLAGISYEQYF. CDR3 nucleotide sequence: TGTGCCAGCAGCTTAAGTGGACTAGCGGGAATCTCCTACGAGCAGTACTTC.

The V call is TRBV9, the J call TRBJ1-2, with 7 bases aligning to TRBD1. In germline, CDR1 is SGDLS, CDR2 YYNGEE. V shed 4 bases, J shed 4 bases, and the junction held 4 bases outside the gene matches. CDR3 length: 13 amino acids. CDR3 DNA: TGTGCCAGCAGCCCACGGACAGGCTATGGCTACACCTTC. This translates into CASSPRTGYGYTF.

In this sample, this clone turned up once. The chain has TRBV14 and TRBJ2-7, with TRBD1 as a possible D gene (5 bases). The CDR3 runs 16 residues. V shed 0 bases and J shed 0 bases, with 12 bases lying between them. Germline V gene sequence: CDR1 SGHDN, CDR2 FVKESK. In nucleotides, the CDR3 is TGTGCCAGCAGCCAAGATAGGACAATTTACTCCTACGAGCAGTACTTC. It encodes CASSQDRTIYSYEQYF.

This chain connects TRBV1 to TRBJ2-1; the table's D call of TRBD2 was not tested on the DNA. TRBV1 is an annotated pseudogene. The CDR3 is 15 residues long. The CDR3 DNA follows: TGCACCAGCACCTTTGGCCGGAGTTCCTACAATGAGCAGTTCTTC. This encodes CTSTFGRSSYNEQFF.

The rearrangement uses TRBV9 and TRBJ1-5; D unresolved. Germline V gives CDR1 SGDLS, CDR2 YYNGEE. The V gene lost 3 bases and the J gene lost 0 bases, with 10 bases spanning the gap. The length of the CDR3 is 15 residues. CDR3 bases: TGTGCCAGCAGCGAGACTCGAAATAGCAATCAGCCCCAGCATTTT. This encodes CASSETRNSNQPQHF.

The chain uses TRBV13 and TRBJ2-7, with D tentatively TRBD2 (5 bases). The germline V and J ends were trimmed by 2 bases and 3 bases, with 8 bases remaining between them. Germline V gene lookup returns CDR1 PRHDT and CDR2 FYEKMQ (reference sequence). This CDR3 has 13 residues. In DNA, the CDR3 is TGTGCCAGCAGCTTAAAGAGGGACTACGAGCAGTACTTC. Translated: CASSLKRDYEQYF.

DNA of the CDR3: TGTGCCAGTAGTACCCAGACAGGGGGCCAGCCCCAGCATTTT. Translation: CASSTQTGGQPQHF. The chain is built from TRBV19 and TRBJ1-5, with 10 bases fitting TRBD1. With V trimmed by 4 bases and J by 7 bases, 4 bases remained unmatched. Germline V gives CDR1 LNHDA, CDR2 SQIVND (reference sequence). The CDR3 contains 14 residues.

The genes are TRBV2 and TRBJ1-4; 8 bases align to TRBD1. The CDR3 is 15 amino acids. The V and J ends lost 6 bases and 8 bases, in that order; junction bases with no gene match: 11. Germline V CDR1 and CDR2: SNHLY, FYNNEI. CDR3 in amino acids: CASRVYRGGEEKLFF. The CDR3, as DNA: TGTGCCAGCAGGGTGTACAGGGGGGGTGAAGAAAAACTGTTTTTT.

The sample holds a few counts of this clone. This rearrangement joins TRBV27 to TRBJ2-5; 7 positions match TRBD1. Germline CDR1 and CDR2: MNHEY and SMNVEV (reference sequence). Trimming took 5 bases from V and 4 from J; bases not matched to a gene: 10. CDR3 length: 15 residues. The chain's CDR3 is CASSGGWDRSETQYF. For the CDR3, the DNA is TGTGCCAGCAGTGGTGGATGGGACAGATCAGAGACCCAGTACTTC.

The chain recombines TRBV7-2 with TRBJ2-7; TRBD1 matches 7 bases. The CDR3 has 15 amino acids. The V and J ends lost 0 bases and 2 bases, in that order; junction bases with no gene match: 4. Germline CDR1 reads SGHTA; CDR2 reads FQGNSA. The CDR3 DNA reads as TGTGCCAGCAGCTTAGCCGGGACAGATACCTACGAGCAGTACTTC. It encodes CASSLAGTDTYEQYF.

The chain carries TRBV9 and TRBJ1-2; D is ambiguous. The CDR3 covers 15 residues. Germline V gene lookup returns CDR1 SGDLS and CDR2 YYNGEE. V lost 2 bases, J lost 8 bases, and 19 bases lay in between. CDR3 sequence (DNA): TGTGCCAGCAGCGTGGGCTTCGTGGCAGGCGAGGGCTACACCTTC. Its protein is CASSVGFVAGEGYTF.

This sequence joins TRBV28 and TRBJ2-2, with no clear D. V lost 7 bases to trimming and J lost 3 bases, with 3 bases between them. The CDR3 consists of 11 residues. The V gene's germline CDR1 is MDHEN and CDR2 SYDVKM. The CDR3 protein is CASTHTGELFF. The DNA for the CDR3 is TGTGCCAGCACTCACACCGGGGAGCTGTTTTTT.

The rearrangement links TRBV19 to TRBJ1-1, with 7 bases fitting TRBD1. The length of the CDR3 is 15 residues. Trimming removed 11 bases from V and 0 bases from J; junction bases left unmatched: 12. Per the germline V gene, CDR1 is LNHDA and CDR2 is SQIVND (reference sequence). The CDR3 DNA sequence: TGTGCCTGTCGGGACAGTTCTATCATGAACACTGAAGCTTTCTTT. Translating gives CACRDSSIMNTEAFF.

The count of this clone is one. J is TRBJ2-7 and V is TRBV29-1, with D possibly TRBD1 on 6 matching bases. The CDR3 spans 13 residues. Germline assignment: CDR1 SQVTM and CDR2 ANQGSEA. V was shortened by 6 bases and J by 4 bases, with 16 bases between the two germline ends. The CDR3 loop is CSVDSGTRYEQYF. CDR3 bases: TGCAGCGTCGATTCCGGGACACGGTACGAGCAGTACTTC.

In nucleotides, the CDR3 is TGCGCCAGCAGCACACAGGGGTTTGGGCCCTACGAGCAGTACTTC. Protein: CASSTQGFGPYEQYF. The chain recombines TRBV5-1 with TRBJ2-7; 7 nucleotides agree with TRBD1. Trimming at V came to 4 bases and at J to 2 bases, leaving 9 bases not matched to a gene. Germline V gene sequence: CDR1 SGHRS, CDR2 YFSETQ. The CDR3 runs to 15 residues.

The CDR3 DNA is TGTGCCAGCAGCTTCCTCAGTCCAGATACGCAGTATTTT. It encodes CASSFLSPDTQYF. V is TRBV7-9 and J is TRBJ2-3; no firm D call. The ends were cut back, 3 bases at V and 4 bases at J, with 8 bases in the middle. The length of the CDR3 is 13 residues. Germline CDR1 reads SEHNR; CDR2 reads FQNEAQ (reference sequence).

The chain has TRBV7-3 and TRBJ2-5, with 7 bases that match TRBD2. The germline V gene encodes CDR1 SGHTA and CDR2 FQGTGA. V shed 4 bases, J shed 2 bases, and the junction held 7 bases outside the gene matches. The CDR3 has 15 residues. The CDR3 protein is CASSSGPAGQETQYF. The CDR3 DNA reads TGTGCCAGCAGCTCCGGCCCAGCGGGGCAAGAGACCCAGTACTTC.

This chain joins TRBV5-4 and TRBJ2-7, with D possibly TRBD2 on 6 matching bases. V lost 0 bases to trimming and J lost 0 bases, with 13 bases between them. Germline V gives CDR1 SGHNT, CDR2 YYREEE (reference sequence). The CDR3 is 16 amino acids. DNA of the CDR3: TGTGCCAGCAGCTTGGCGGGCGGGGCGAGCTCCTACGAGCAGTACTTC. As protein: CASSLAGGASSYEQYF.

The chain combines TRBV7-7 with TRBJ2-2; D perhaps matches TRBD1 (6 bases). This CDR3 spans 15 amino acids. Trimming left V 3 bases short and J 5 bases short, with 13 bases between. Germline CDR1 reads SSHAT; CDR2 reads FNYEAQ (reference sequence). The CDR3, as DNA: TGTGCCAGCAGCTTGGACAGCCCGGGAACCGGGGAGCTGTTTTTT. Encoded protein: CASSLDSPGTGELFF.

CDR3: CATSRDRGRETQYF. The CDR3 DNA is TGTGCCACCAGCAGGGACAGGGGCCGAGAGACCCAGTACTTC. V is TRBV15 and J is TRBJ2-5; 9 bases are shared with TRBD1. Germline CDR1 and CDR2: LNHNV and YYDKDF (reference sequence). V lost 3 bases, J lost 4 bases, and 3 bases stayed unmatched. The CDR3 extends over 14 amino acids.

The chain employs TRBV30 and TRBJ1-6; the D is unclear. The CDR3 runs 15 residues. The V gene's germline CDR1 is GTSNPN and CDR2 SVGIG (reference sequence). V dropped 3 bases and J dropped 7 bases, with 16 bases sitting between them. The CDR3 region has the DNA TGTGCCTGGAGCAAGGACGGAGGGAGAAATTCACCCCTCCACTTT. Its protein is CAWSKDGGRNSPLHF.

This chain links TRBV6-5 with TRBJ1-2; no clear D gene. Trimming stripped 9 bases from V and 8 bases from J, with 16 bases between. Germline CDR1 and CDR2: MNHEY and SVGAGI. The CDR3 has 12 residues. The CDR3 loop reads CASSSVGVGYTF. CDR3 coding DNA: TGTGCCAGTTCTTCCGTCGGGGTAGGCTACACCTTC.

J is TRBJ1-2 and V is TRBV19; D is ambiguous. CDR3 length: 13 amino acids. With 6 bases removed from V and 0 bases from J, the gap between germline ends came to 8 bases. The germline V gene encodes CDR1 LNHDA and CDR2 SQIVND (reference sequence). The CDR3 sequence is CASREGANYGYTF. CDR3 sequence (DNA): TGTGCCAGTAGGGAGGGCGCTAACTATGGCTACACCTTC.

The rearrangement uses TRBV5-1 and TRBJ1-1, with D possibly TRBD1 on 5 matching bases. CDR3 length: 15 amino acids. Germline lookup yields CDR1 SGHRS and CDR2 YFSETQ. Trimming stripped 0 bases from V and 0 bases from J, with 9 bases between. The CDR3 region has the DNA TGCGCCAGCAGCTTGGTGGGGGGAATGAACACTGAAGCTTTCTTT. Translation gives CASSLVGGMNTEAFF.

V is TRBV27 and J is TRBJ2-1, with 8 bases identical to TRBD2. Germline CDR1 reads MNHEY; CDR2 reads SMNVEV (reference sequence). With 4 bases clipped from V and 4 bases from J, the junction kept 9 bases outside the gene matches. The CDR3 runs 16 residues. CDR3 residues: CASSSLEAGGYNEQFF. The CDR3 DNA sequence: TGTGCCAGCAGTTCCTTAGAGGCGGGAGGTTACAATGAGCAGTTCTTC.

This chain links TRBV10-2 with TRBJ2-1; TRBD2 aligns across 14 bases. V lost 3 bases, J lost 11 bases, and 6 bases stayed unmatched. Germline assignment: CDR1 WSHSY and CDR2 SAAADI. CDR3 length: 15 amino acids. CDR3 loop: CASSEATSGGAKQFF. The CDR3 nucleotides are TGCGCCAGCAGTGAAGCGACTAGCGGGGGGGCCAAGCAGTTCTTC.

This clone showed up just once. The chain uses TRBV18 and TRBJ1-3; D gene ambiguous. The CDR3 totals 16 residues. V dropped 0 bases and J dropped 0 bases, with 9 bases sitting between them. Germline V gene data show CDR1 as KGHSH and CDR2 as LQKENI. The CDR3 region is CASSPPRLPSGNTIYF. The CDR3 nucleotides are TGTGCCAGCTCACCACCGCGGTTACCCTCTGGAAACACCATATATTTT.

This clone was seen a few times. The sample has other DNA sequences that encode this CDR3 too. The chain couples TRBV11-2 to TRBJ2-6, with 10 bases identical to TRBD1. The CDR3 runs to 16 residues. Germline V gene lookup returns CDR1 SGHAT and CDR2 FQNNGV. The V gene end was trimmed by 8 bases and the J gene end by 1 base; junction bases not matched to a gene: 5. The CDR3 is CASSGQGPSGANVLTF. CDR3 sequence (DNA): TGTGCCAGCTCGGGACAGGGGCCTTCTGGGGCCAACGTCCTGACTTTC.

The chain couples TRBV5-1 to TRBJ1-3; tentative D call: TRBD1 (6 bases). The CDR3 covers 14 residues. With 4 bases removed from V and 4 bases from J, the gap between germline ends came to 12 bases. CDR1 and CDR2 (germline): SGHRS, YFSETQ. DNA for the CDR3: TGCGCCAGCAGCGGGGGCGCGAAAGGAAACACCATATATTTT. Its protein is CASSGGAKGNTIYF.

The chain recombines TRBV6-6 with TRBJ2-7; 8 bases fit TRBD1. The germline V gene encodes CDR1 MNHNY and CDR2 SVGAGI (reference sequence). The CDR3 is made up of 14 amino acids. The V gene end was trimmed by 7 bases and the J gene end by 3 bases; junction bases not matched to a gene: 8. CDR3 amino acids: CASTNRTGSYEQYF. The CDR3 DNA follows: TGTGCCAGCACCAACCGGACAGGGAGCTACGAGCAGTACTTC.